The 18 T cell receptor beta chains below were found in one sample sequenced in a study of OX40 agonist ivuxolimab in advanced cancers. The repertoire was sequenced with immunoSEQ multiplex PCR; TCRdb's copy has only in-frame clones and lacks some. This sample has over 40,000 clones; 75% to 90% occur once, and the top ten carry over 0.3%. The specimen comprised CD4+ or CD8+ T cells sorted from blood, sampled in a trial of the OX40 agonist ivuxolimab. All receptors derive from an adult with an advanced solid tumor such as melanoma, head and neck, liver or kidney cancer.

The chain has TRBV5-1 and TRBJ1-4; 8 bases line up with TRBD1. This CDR3 spans 15 amino acids. The V gene's germline CDR1 is SGHRS and CDR2 YFSETQ. With V trimmed by 4 bases and J by 2 bases, 4 bases remained unmatched. In DNA form, the CDR3 reads TGCGCCAGCAGCCAGAACAGGGGGACTAATGAAAAACTGTTTTTT. Translated, it gives CASSQNRGTNEKLFF.

The chain couples TRBV4-3 to TRBJ2-3, with TRBD2 matching 10 bases. With V trimmed by 2 bases and J by 2 bases, 4 bases remained unmatched. CDR3 size: 16 residues. Per the germline V gene, CDR1 is LGHNA and CDR2 is YSLEER. CDR3 in DNA: TGCGCCAGCAGCCAACATAGCGGGGGGATCACAGATACGCAGTATTTT. This sequence encodes CASSQHSGGITDTQYF.

This chain joins TRBV10-2 and TRBJ2-1; 8 positions agree with TRBD1. This CDR3 region has 14 residues. V lost 4 bases and J lost 6; bases outside the gene matches: 5. The germline V gene has CDR1 WSHSY and CDR2 SAAADI. The CDR3 region is CASSVGQGRNEQFF. For the CDR3, the DNA is TGCGCCAGCAGTGTAGGACAGGGCCGCAATGAGCAGTTCTTC.

The chain links TRBV11-1 to TRBJ2-4; D is uncertain. The V and J ends lost 5 bases and 0 bases respectively, with 8 bases between them. The CDR3 sequence is 14 residues long. CDR1 and CDR2 from the germline V gene are SGHAT and FQDESV (reference sequence). In DNA, the CDR3 is TGTGCCAGCAGCCTCAATGTAGCCAAAAACATTCAGTACTTC. Protein: CASSLNVAKNIQYF.

This chain uses TRBV11-3 with TRBJ2-2; D gene ambiguous. V gave up 2 bases and J gave up 7 bases, with 11 bases separating them. Per germline, CDR1 SGHNT and CDR2 YENEEA. There are 14 residues in the CDR3. CDR3 bases: TGTGCCAGCAGCTTAAACCCCGCGGACGGGGAGCTGTTTTTT. As protein: CASSLNPADGELFF.

The chain employs TRBV5-4 and TRBJ2-6, with D unclear. Trimming took off 7 bases at V and 0 bases at J, with 8 bases between the two ends. CDR3 length equals 14 residues. Looked up from germline, CDR1 is SGHNT and CDR2 is YYREEE (reference sequence). CDR3 loop: CASRRASGANVLTF. CDR3 coding DNA: TGTGCCAGCCGACGGGCCTCTGGGGCCAACGTCCTGACTTTC. The whole variable domain, filled in from reference TRBV5-4 and TRBJ2-6, reads ETGVTQSPTHLIKTRGQQVTLRCSSQSGHNTVSWYQQALGQGPQFIFQYYREEENGRGNFPPRFSGLQFPNYSSELNVNALELDDSALYLCASRRASGANVLTFGAGSRLTVL.

The gene calls are TRBV30 and TRBJ1-2; D not certain. The V and J ends lost 2 bases and 0 bases respectively, with 7 bases between them. In germline, CDR1 is GTSNPN, CDR2 SVGIG (reference sequence). CDR3 length equals 13 residues. The CDR3 DNA is TGTGCCTGGAGTCCCGCAGCTAACTATGGCTACACCTTC. The encoded protein is CAWSPAANYGYTF.

The count of this clone is one. The chain has TRBV7-2 and TRBJ2-7; a possible D gene is TRBD2 (5 bases). Germline CDR1 is SGHTA and CDR2 is FQGNSA. The CDR3 extends over 12 amino acids. V lost 8 bases and J lost 0, with 8 bases in between. CDR3 coding DNA: TGTGCCAGCCGTGGAGGCTCCTACGAGCAGTACTTC. Translating it yields CASRGGSYEQYF. Complete variable domain (other parts from reference TRBV7-2 and TRBJ2-7): GAGVSQSPSNKVTEKGKDVELRCDPISGHTALYWYRQSLGQGLEFLIYFQGNSAPDKSGLPSDRFSAERTGGSVSTLTIQRTQQEDSAVYLCASRGGSYEQYFGPGTRLTVT.

V usage is TRBV19 and J usage is TRBJ1-1; TRBD1 is a possible D gene (5 bases). The length of the CDR3 is 14 residues. The germline V and J ends were trimmed by 1 base and 5 bases, with 11 bases remaining between them. Looked up from germline, CDR1 is LNHDA and CDR2 is SQIVND (reference sequence). The CDR3 sequence is CASSIGGRTTEAFF. CDR3 nucleotide sequence: TGTGCCAGTAGTATAGGGGGGAGGACAACTGAAGCTTTCTTT.

J is TRBJ1-4 and V is TRBV4-1, with unresolved D. CDR3 length: 13 residues. Germline values: CDR1 MGHRA, CDR2 YSYEKL. V was shortened by 4 bases and J by 2 bases, with 5 bases between the two germline ends. The CDR3 spells CASSRWTNEKLFF. In nucleotides, the CDR3 is TGCGCCAGCAGCCGGTGGACTAATGAAAAACTGTTTTTT.

This chain joins TRBV6-5 and TRBJ1-1; TRBD1 agrees at 7 bases. Unmatched junction bases numbered 8, after V lost 4 bases and J lost 3 bases. The germline V gene has CDR1 MNHEY and CDR2 SVGAGI. This CDR3 spans 15 amino acids. As DNA, the CDR3 is TGTGCCAGCAGTTCTAGACAGGGTATGGACACTGAAGCTTTCTTT. This encodes CASSSRQGMDTEAFF.

J is TRBJ1-3 and V is TRBV10-3, with unresolved D. CDR3 length: 16 amino acids. Trimming pared 2 bases from V and 9 bases from J, leaving 20 bases between. Germline lookup yields CDR1 ENHRY and CDR2 SYGVKD. The CDR3 DNA follows: TGTGCCATCAGTGAGGGACGGTCCGGAGTGGTTGGCACCATATATTTT. Protein sequence: CAISEGRSGVVGTIYF.

The chain combines TRBV7-9 with TRBJ1-1; possibly TRBD1 for D (5 bases). The V end was cut by 2 bases, the J end by 5 bases, with 21 bases between. CDR1 is SEHNR, CDR2 FQNEAQ, per germline (reference sequence). The CDR3 consists of 17 residues. This CDR3 reads CASSLKGFRQGETEAFF. Written as DNA, the CDR3 is TGTGCCAGCAGCTTAAAGGGGTTTCGGCAGGGTGAGACTGAAGCTTTCTTT.

For this clone: This same CDR3 is encoded by further DNA sequences in the sample. The chain links TRBV7-8 to TRBJ2-7; unclear D gene. The germline gives CDR1 SGHVS, CDR2 FQNEAQ. V lost 2 bases, J lost 4 bases, and 15 bases lay in between. CDR3 size: 15 residues. Here the CDR3 DNA reads TGTGCCAGCAGCTTATGGTCCGTGACAACGTACGAGCAGTACTTC. Its translation is CASSLWSVTTYEQYF.

V is TRBV5-1 and J is TRBJ2-1; D is uncertain. The V end lost 4 bases, the J end lost 0 bases, and 8 bases lay between the germline ends. This CDR3 has 14 residues. Germline V lookup: CDR1 SGHRS, CDR2 YFSETQ. The CDR3, as DNA: TGCGCCAGCAGCCAACTACTCTCCTACAATGAGCAGTTCTTC. Translated, it gives CASSQLLSYNEQFF.

This clone was found once. CDR3 sequence (DNA): TGTGCCTGGAGTCCCGGGACAGGGTACAGCCAGCATTTT. Translating it yields CAWSPGTGYSQHF. The chain is built from TRBV30 and TRBJ1-5; TRBD1 matches at 9 bases. J was trimmed by 12 bases and V by 2 bases; bases with no gene match: 8. Looked up from germline, CDR1 is GTSNPN and CDR2 is SVGIG (reference sequence). This CDR3 comprises 13 residues.

This chain links TRBV5-1 with TRBJ2-1, with TRBD1 identical over 8 bases. Germline V lookup: CDR1 SGHRS, CDR2 YFSETQ. The junction had 8 bases not matched to a gene; V was cut back by 7 bases and J by 8 bases. There are 13 residues in the CDR3. The CDR3 protein is CASGRQGNYEQFF. Written as DNA, the CDR3 is TGCGCCAGCGGAAGACAGGGGAACTATGAGCAGTTCTTC.

The chain uses TRBV7-2 and TRBJ2-1; no clear D gene. Germline-derived CDR1 and CDR2 are SGHTA and FQGNSA. The CDR3 extends over 11 amino acids. V lost 3 bases, J lost 6 bases, and 3 bases lay in between. The CDR3 region has the DNA TGTGCCAGCAGCTTCCGCAATGAGCAGTTCTTC. Translation: CASSFRNEQFF.